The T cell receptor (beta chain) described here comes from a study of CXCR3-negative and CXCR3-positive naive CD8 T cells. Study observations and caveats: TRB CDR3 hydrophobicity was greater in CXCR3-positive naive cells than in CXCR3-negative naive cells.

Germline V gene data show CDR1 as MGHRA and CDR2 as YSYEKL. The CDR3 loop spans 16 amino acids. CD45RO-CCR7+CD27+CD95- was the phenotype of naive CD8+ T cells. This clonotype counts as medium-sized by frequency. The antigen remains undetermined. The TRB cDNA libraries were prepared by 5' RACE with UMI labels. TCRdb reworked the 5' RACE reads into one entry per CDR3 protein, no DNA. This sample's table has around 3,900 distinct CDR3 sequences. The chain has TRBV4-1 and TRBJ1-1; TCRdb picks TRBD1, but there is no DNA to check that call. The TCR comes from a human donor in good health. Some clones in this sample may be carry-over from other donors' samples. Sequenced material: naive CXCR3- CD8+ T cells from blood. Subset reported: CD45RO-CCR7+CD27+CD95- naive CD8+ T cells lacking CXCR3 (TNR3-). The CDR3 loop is CASSQAPGELNTEAFF.